The next 31 T cell receptor beta chains were all read from a single sample in a study of cytomegalovirus exposure and HLA in healthy donors listed by TCRdb under 2017. The library was built by means of the immunoSEQ multiplex PCR assay. For the multiplex PCR, a mixture combining 60 forward primers for TCR Vbeta segments and 13 reverse primers for TCR Jbeta segments was used. This immuneACCESS table, as held by TCRdb, lists in-frame sequences with V and J called but not all clones. Of the missing ones, under half trace to an unresolved V gene in checked studies; the others have no known cause. The sample records tens of thousands of clones, roughly two thirds of which are singletons. The biggest ten clones account for around 6.5% of the sample. Sequencing was carried out using PBMCs. These TCRs come from a woman aged 30 to 39 in good health and CMV-seronegative.

This clone was detected only a few times. V usage is TRBV6-6 and J usage is TRBJ1-1; 8 bases align to TRBD1. The germline CDR1 and CDR2 sequences are MNHNY and SVGAGI (reference sequence). The CDR3 length is 14 residues. With V trimmed by 7 bases and J by 6 bases, 10 bases remained unmatched. In nucleotides, the CDR3 is TGTGCCAGCAAAACAGGGGGGGGTCGACCTGAAGCTTTCTTT. Amino acids: CASKTGGGRPEAFF.

The V and J genes are TRBV19 and TRBJ2-2; D may be TRBD2 (7 bases). Germline loops: CDR1 LNHDA, CDR2 SQIVND (reference sequence). There are 16 residues in the CDR3. V lost 7 bases to trimming and J lost 0 bases, with 15 bases between them. CDR3 sequence reads: CASNHRGAANTGELFF. CDR3 DNA sequence: TGTGCCAGTAACCACCGGGGGGCTGCGAACACCGGGGAGCTGTTTTTT.

This clone has more than one count but fewer than ten. The chain has TRBV2 and TRBJ2-1; 8 nucleotides match TRBD2. The CDR3 is made up of 16 amino acids. The trim removed 6 bases at V and 9 bases at J, leaving 16 bases unmatched. Germline assignment: CDR1 SNHLY and CDR2 FYNNEI. CDR3 sequence reads: CASRETPGLGVSEQFF. The DNA of the CDR3 is TGTGCCAGCAGGGAAACGCCGGGACTAGGGGTGAGTGAGCAGTTCTTC.

The chain couples TRBV9 to TRBJ2-1, with TRBD2 matching 8 bases. V trimming: 0 bases; J trimming: 9 bases; junction bases outside the gene matches: 17. The CDR3 is made up of 18 amino acids. Germline values: CDR1 SGDLS, CDR2 YYNGEE. The CDR3 DNA is TGTGCCAGCAGCGTAGGCCTAGCGGGTTTCTCCGTCTTCCTTGAGCAGTTCTTC. This translates into CASSVGLAGFSVFLEQFF. Complete variable domain (other parts from reference TRBV9 and TRBJ2-1): DSGVTQTPKHLITATGQRVTLRCSPRSGDLSVYWYQQSLDQGLQFLIQYYNGEERAKGNILERFSAQQFPDLHSELNLSSLELGDSALYFCASSVGLAGFSVFLEQFFGPGTRLTVL.

The gene calls are TRBV29-1 and TRBJ2-5, with a possible D match to TRBD1 (6 bases). Per the germline V gene, CDR1 is SQVTM and CDR2 is ANQGSEA. Trimming cost V 2 bases and J 0 bases, with 7 bases left between them. The CDR3 length is 13 residues. Here the CDR3 reads CSVEQGYQETQYF. DNA for the CDR3: TGCAGCGTTGAACAGGGGTACCAAGAGACCCAGTACTTC.

The rearrangement links TRBV2 to TRBJ1-2; D possibly corresponds to TRBD1 (6 bases). Trimming left V 8 bases short and J 4 bases short, with 14 bases between. CDR3 size: 13 residues. Germline V gives CDR1 SNHLY, CDR2 FYNNEI. The CDR3 nucleotides read TGTGCCAGCGTACAGGGTAGCGCCTATGGCTACACCTTC. This sequence encodes CASVQGSAYGYTF.

This chain uses TRBV7-8 with TRBJ2-7; tentative D call: TRBD1 (6 bases). Trimming shortened V by 2 bases and J by 2 bases, and 13 bases separated the two germline ends. The V gene's germline CDR1 is SGHVS and CDR2 FQNEAQ. The CDR3 has 15 residues. This CDR3 reads CASSLRDTLTYEQYF. The CDR3 DNA sequence: TGTGCCAGCAGCTTAAGGGACACCTTAACCTACGAGCAGTACTTC.

The rearrangement uses TRBV2 and TRBJ1-5, with 9 bases identical to TRBD1. The germline V gene encodes CDR1 SNHLY and CDR2 FYNNEI. CDR3 size: 16 residues. J was trimmed by 4 bases and V by 5 bases; bases with no gene match: 9. The CDR3: CASSSTGTGRNQPQHF. CDR3 sequence (DNA): TGTGCCAGCAGTAGCACCGGGACAGGGAGGAATCAGCCCCAGCATTTT.

The rearrangement uses TRBV9 and TRBJ2-2, with TRBD2 matching over 7 bases. CDR3 length: 16 residues. V lost 0 bases to trimming and J lost 5 bases; unmatched junction nucleotides: 7. In germline, CDR1 is SGDLS, CDR2 YYNGEE. CDR3 sequence: CASSVGGRVGTGELFF. For the CDR3, the DNA is TGTGCCAGCAGCGTAGGGGGGAGGGTGGGGACCGGGGAGCTGTTTTTT.

The V call is TRBV7-2, the J call TRBJ2-1, with 9 nucleotides matching TRBD2. Germline-derived CDR1 and CDR2 are SGHTA and FQGNSA. The ends lost 5 bases at V and 8 bases at J; junction bases unmatched: 10. CDR3 size: 15 residues. Written as DNA, the CDR3 is TGTGCCAGCAGCCCTTCGGGCGGGAGGGCCGATGAGCAGTTCTTC. Translating gives CASSPSGGRADEQFF.

This clone was detected only a few times. V gene TRBV7-9 combines with J gene TRBJ2-2; D might be TRBD2 (6 bases). V lost 5 bases to trimming and J lost 0 bases, with 19 bases between them. The germline CDR1 and CDR2 sequences are SEHNR and FQNEAQ (reference sequence). The CDR3 totals 18 residues. The CDR3 spells CASSPRGWGDSNTGELFF. As DNA, the CDR3 is TGTGCCAGCAGCCCGAGGGGCTGGGGGGACTCGAACACCGGGGAGCTGTTTTTT. Complete variable domain (other parts from reference TRBV7-9 and TRBJ2-2): DTGVSQNPRHKITKRGQNVTFRCDPISEHNRLYWYRQTLGQGPEFLTYFQNEAQLEKSRLLSDRFSAERPKGSFSTLEIQRTEQGDSAMYLCASSPRGWGDSNTGELFFGEGSRLTVL.

The chain has TRBV14 and TRBJ1-1, with D possibly matching TRBD1 (5 bases). Trimming took 3 bases from V and 4 from J, leaving 12 bases between them. The CDR3 is 14 amino acids. CDR1 is SGHDN and CDR2 is FVKESK in the germline V gene. The CDR3 spells CASSQAAQGTEAFF. The CDR3 region has the DNA TGTGCCAGCAGCCAGGCCGCCCAGGGCACTGAAGCTTTCTTT. Full variable domain (outside the CDR3, taken from reference TRBV14 and TRBJ1-1): EAGVTQFPSHSVIEKGQTVTLRCDPISGHDNLYWYRRVMGKEIKFLLHFVKESKQDESGMPNNRFLAERTGGTYSTLKVQPAELEDSGVYFCASSQAAQGTEAFFGQGTRLTVV.

The CDR3 region has the DNA TGCGCCAGCAGTGAAGCGGGGGCGGAGACCCAGTACTTC. It encodes CASSEAGAETQYF. The gene calls are TRBV10-1 and TRBJ2-5, with 8 bases identical to TRBD2. The germline CDR1 and CDR2 sequences are WNHNN and SYGVQD (reference sequence). J gave up 5 bases and V 3 bases, and 2 bases lay outside the gene matches. The CDR3 sequence is 13 residues long.

This chain links TRBV7-9 with TRBJ1-1, with TRBD1 matching over 7 bases. In germline, CDR1 is SEHNR, CDR2 FQNEAQ (reference sequence). V trimming: 6 bases; J trimming: 1 base; junction bases outside the gene matches: 8. There are 15 residues in the CDR3. CDR3 DNA sequence: TGTGCCAGCAGTCGAACCCGACAGGGGAACACTGAAGCTTTCTTT. This encodes CASSRTRQGNTEAFF.

This chain's CDR3 is CASSLWGPSTDTQYF. As DNA, the CDR3 is TGCGCCAGCAGCTTGTGGGGCCCGAGCACAGATACGCAGTATTTT. J is TRBJ2-3 and V is TRBV5-1, with D perhaps matching TRBD1 (5 bases). Germline V gene sequence: CDR1 SGHRS, CDR2 YFSETQ. Trimming shortened V by 1 base and J by 0 bases, and 9 bases separated the two germline ends. The CDR3 extends over 15 amino acids.

The rearrangement joins TRBV28 to TRBJ1-2, with 10 bases identical to TRBD1. Germline CDR1 and CDR2: MDHEN and SYDVKM. With 5 bases clipped from V and 8 bases from J, the junction kept 8 bases outside the gene matches. The CDR3 runs to 14 residues. This CDR3 reads CASSPGTGALGYTF. CDR3 sequence (DNA): TGTGCCAGCAGTCCCGGGACAGGGGCTTTAGGCTACACCTTC.

This clone was seen just once. The chain employs TRBV4-2 and TRBJ1-3; D call uncertain. V shed 0 bases and J shed 0 bases, with 12 bases lying between them. The CDR3 is 17 amino acids. The germline V gene has CDR1 LGHNA and CDR2 YNFKEQ. The CDR3 reads CASSQDIMRSSGNTIYF. For the CDR3, the DNA is TGTGCCAGCAGCCAAGATATCATGCGAAGCTCTGGAAACACCATATATTTT.

The chain employs TRBV4-1 and TRBJ2-1; tentatively, D is TRBD2 (6 bases). V lost 0 bases and J lost 4, with 16 bases in between. The germline gives CDR1 MGHRA, CDR2 YSYEKL. This CDR3 is 17 amino acids long. The CDR3 region is CASSQDLGGVDYNEQFF. CDR3 sequence (DNA): TGCGCCAGCAGCCAAGATCTGGGGGGAGTGGATTACAATGAGCAGTTCTTC.

DNA of the CDR3: TGCGCCAGCAGCGTCCACAGGGGAGGCTATGGCTACACCTTC. This gives the protein CASSVHRGGYGYTF. The rearrangement joins TRBV5-1 to TRBJ1-2, with 7 positions matching TRBD1. CDR1 is SGHRS and CDR2 is YFSETQ in the germline V gene. The CDR3 is 14 amino acids. V lost 4 bases, J lost 4 bases, and 7 bases stayed unmatched. The full variable domain, its missing parts supplied by reference TRBV5-1 and TRBJ1-2, is KAGVTQTPRYLIKTRGQQVTLSCSPISGHRSVSWYQQTPGQGLQFLFEYFSETQRNKGNFPGRFSGRQFSNSRSEMNVSTLELGDSALYLCASSVHRGGYGYTFGSGTRLTVV.

This clone was observed a handful of times. The V call is TRBV9, the J call TRBJ2-5; 9 bases match TRBD1. The J call may be wrong; the DNA end is better matched by TRBJ2-7. This CDR3 comprises 15 residues. From germline, CDR1 is SGDLS and CDR2 YYNGEE. As DNA, the CDR3 is TGTGCCAGCAGTTTCAGGACAGGGGTAAACTACGAGCAGTACTTC. It codes for CASSFRTGVNYEQYF.

The table lists this clone with a few counts. J is TRBJ2-1 and V is TRBV7-2; 8 bases align to TRBD1. V trimming: 4 bases; J trimming: 8 bases; junction bases outside the gene matches: 1. Germline assignment: CDR1 SGHTA and CDR2 FQGNSA. This CDR3 spans 12 amino acids. CDR3 nucleotides: TGTGCCAGCAGCTCGACAGGGGATGAGCAGTTCTTC. Translation: CASSSTGDEQFF.

The genes are TRBV5-1 and TRBJ1-1; a weak D match, TRBD1 (5 bases). V was shortened by 1 base and J by 1 base, with 8 bases between the two germline ends. Germline CDR1 reads SGHRS; CDR2 reads YFSETQ. The CDR3 contains 14 residues. In DNA, the CDR3 is TGCGCCAGCAGCTTGAAGGACACGAACACTGAAGCTTTCTTT. Translated: CASSLKDTNTEAFF.

The CDR3 reads CASSGGTGVRETQYF. The CDR3 coding sequence is TGTGCCAGCAGCGGCGGGACAGGGGTTCGGGAGACCCAGTACTTC. V and J are TRBV9 and TRBJ2-5; 10 bases fit TRBD1. The V gene's germline CDR1 is SGDLS and CDR2 YYNGEE. This CDR3 spans 15 amino acids. With V trimmed by 3 bases and J by 5 bases, 7 bases remained unmatched.

The chain combines TRBV19 with TRBJ2-1; 9 bases match TRBD1. CDR1 is LNHDA and CDR2 is SQIVND in the germline V gene (reference sequence). This CDR3 has 17 residues. Trimming removed 3 bases from V and 10 bases from J; junction bases left unmatched: 16. The chain's CDR3 is CASSISPDRGPQGEQFF. The CDR3 DNA is TGTGCCAGTAGTATCTCTCCGGACAGGGGTCCCCAGGGCGAGCAGTTCTTC.

In this sample, this clone turned up a few times. This chain links TRBV4-1 with TRBJ2-7; D ambiguous. Trimming took 1 base from V and 3 from J, leaving 7 bases between them. This CDR3 spans 13 amino acids. Germline V gives CDR1 MGHRA, CDR2 YSYEKL. Written as DNA, the CDR3 is TGCGCCAGCAGCCAAGCCCCCGGCTACGAGCAGTACTTC. Protein: CASSQAPGYEQYF.

The sample holds a few counts of this clone. The chain uses TRBV7-9 and TRBJ1-2; a weak D match, TRBD1 (6 bases). Germline V gene data show CDR1 as SEHNR and CDR2 as FQNEAQ (reference sequence). The germline V and J ends were trimmed by 4 bases and 3 bases, with 15 bases remaining between them. The CDR3 loop spans 15 amino acids. The DNA for the CDR3 is TGTGCCAGCAGCTATAACGGACAGAGGGACTATGGCTACACCTTC. Protein: CASSYNGQRDYGYTF.

The rearrangement joins TRBV27 to TRBJ2-2, with D unclear. The CDR3 loop spans 15 amino acids. The V end lost 5 bases, the J end lost 0 bases, and 10 bases lay between the germline ends. CDR1 and CDR2 from the germline V gene are MNHEY and SMNVEV (reference sequence). The DNA for the CDR3 is TGTGCCAGCAGTCCGACACCCGCGAACACCGGGGAGCTGTTTTTT. Translation: CASSPTPANTGELFF.

This clone was recorded a few times. The chain couples TRBV10-3 to TRBJ2-7; D is unclear. Germline lookup yields CDR1 ENHRY and CDR2 SYGVKD. The CDR3 sequence is 13 residues long. V dropped 4 bases and J dropped 0 bases, with 7 bases sitting between them. CDR3 sequence (DNA): TGTGCCATCAGTGCCCTATCCTCCTACGAGCAGTACTTC. Translating gives CAISALSSYEQYF.

This clone has more than one count but fewer than ten. The rearrangement joins TRBV27 to TRBJ1-1; TRBD1 matches 9 bases. V was pared by 5 bases and J by 4 bases, with 5 bases of the junction left unmatched. CDR3 length equals 14 residues. Germline lookup yields CDR1 MNHEY and CDR2 SMNVEV (reference sequence). The CDR3 loop reads CASSVDRGPTEAFF. DNA of the CDR3: TGTGCCAGCAGTGTGGACAGGGGTCCCACTGAAGCTTTCTTT.

The chain is built from TRBV6-5 and TRBJ2-7; TRBD2 matches 7 bases. V shed 6 bases, J shed 0 bases, and the junction held 5 bases outside the gene matches. Germline-derived CDR1 and CDR2 are MNHEY and SVGAGI. CDR3 length: 14 amino acids. The CDR3, as DNA: TGTGCCAGCAGCCGCGGCGGGGGCTCCTACGAGCAGTACTTC. Amino acids: CASSRGGGSYEQYF.

V gene TRBV7-2 combines with J gene TRBJ2-2; D not certain. Germline V gene data show CDR1 as SGHTA and CDR2 as FQGNSA. CDR3 length: 17 residues. Trimming left V 0 bases short and J 6 bases short, with 17 bases between. CDR3 loop: CASSLAIQLRFPGELFF. CDR3 in DNA: TGTGCCAGCAGCTTAGCGATACAGCTTCGGTTTCCCGGGGAGCTGTTTTTT. The full variable domain, in which reference TRBV7-2 and TRBJ2-2 provide the parts outside the CDR3, is GAGVSQSPSNKVTEKGKDVELRCDPISGHTALYWYRQSLGQGLEFLIYFQGNSAPDKSGLPSDRFSAERTGGSVSTLTIQRTQQEDSAVYLCASSLAIQLRFPGELFFGEGSRLTVL.